These 27 T cell receptor beta chains were sequenced from one sample in a study of T-cell memory formation after mild COVID-19. From the 5' RACE reads, TCRdb called clonotypes with MiXCR, one entry per CDR3 protein. The sample lists some 330,000 distinct CDR3 sequences, around 21% occurring once. Specimen: PBMCs or a T cell subset sorted from them (not recorded which). These receptors all come from an adult woman who had mild COVID-19 (a few samples of this study predate the infection). Cell type and time point are not known.

This clonotype has more than one count but fewer than ten. The rearrangement uses TRBV6-5 and TRBJ2-1; 8 bases fit TRBD2. The germline CDR1 and CDR2 sequences are MNHEY and SVGAGI. Trimming removed 7 bases from V and 6 bases from J; junction bases left unmatched: 14. The CDR3 consists of 16 residues. The chain's CDR3 is CASKMVMAGGGNEQFF. The CDR3 nucleotides read TGTGCCAGCAAAATGGTTATGGCGGGAGGTGGCAATGAGCAGTTCTTC.

The chain has TRBV7-2 and TRBJ1-5; no clear D. The CDR3 is 14 residues long. The V gene lost 6 bases and the J gene lost 9 bases, with 18 bases spanning the gap. Germline V gene lookup returns CDR1 SGHTA and CDR2 FQGNSA. Here the CDR3 reads CASRTDSLVGPQHF. As DNA, the CDR3 is TGTGCCAGCAGAACAGACTCACTCGTTGGGCCCCAGCATTTT.

The chain couples TRBV30 to TRBJ1-2, with TRBD1 matching over 8 bases. The V gene end was trimmed by 0 bases and the J gene end by 6 bases; junction bases not matched to a gene: 9. Germline V gene lookup returns CDR1 GTSNPN and CDR2 SVGIG (reference sequence). The CDR3 has 15 residues. In DNA form, the CDR3 reads TGTGCCTGGAGTGTGACCGGGACAGGTACACATGGCTACACCTTC. Amino acids: CAWSVTGTGTHGYTF.

The V call is TRBV24-1, the J call TRBJ1-5; no clear D. Deletions cut 2 bases from V and 3 bases from J, with 10 bases between. Germline loops: CDR1 KGHDR, CDR2 SFDVKD. The CDR3 sequence is 15 residues long. Here the CDR3 DNA reads TGTGCCACCAGTGATTCCTCGACTGTCAATCAGCCCCAGCATTTT. Its protein product is CATSDSSTVNQPQHF.

This clonotype appeared many times. The chain couples TRBV7-3 to TRBJ2-5; D might be TRBD1 or TRBD2, each matching 5 bases. This CDR3 is built from 16 residues. V was shortened by 2 bases and J by 2 bases, with 15 bases between the two germline ends. Germline CDR1 is SGHTA and CDR2 is FQGTGA. CDR3 nucleotide sequence: TGTGCCAGCAGCTTAGTGGGCGTGGGACGACAAGAGACCCAGTACTTC. This encodes CASSLVGVGRQETQYF.

The genes are TRBV6-2 or TRBV6-3 and TRBJ2-3; 7 bases line up with TRBD2. The germline CDR1 and CDR2 sequences are MNHEY and SVGEGT. The length of the CDR3 is 18 residues. Unmatched junction bases numbered 11, after V lost 2 bases and J lost 0 bases. CDR3 DNA sequence: TGTGCCAGCAGTTACCCGAGGGACTACCGGGGGAGCACAGATACGCAGTATTTT. Its translation: CASSYPRDYRGSTDTQYF.

The chain joins TRBV6-1 to TRBJ1-6; D gene ambiguous. The CDR3 has 14 residues. Germline loops: CDR1 MNHNS, CDR2 SASEGT. Trimming left V 9 bases short and J 7 bases short, with 16 bases between. The CDR3 coding sequence is TGTGCCAGTTTTGTCCGGGCCCAGAATTCACCCCTCCACTTT. Its translation: CASFVRAQNSPLHF.

In its sample, this clonotype was seen a few times. The chain has TRBV6-2 or TRBV6-3 and TRBJ2-6; 7 nucleotides agree with TRBD2. With V trimmed by 0 bases and J by 3 bases, 5 bases remained unmatched. Looked up from germline, CDR1 is MNHEY and CDR2 is SVGEGT. This CDR3 is 17 amino acids long. CDR3 region: CASSYSAGRDGANVLTF. CDR3 in DNA: TGTGCCAGCAGTTACTCGGCAGGGAGGGATGGGGCCAACGTCCTGACTTTC.

This clonotype was observed many times. The rearrangement uses TRBV12-3 or TRBV12-4 and TRBJ1-1, with D maybe TRBD1 (5 bases). Trimming removed 5 bases at V and 6 bases at J, with 7 bases between. The CDR3 totals 11 residues. CDR3 DNA: TGTGCCAGCAGTAGGGGAGCTGAAGCTTTCTTT. The encoded protein is CASSRGAEAFF.

This clonotype has ten or more counts. The chain has TRBV20-1 and TRBJ2-3; D may be TRBD1 or TRBD2 (5 bases each). This CDR3 has 14 amino acids. Germline V gene data show CDR1 as DFQATT and CDR2 as SNEGSKA (reference sequence). CDR3 residues: CPSPGPLAPDTQYF. DNA for the CDR3: TGCCCCTCCCCGGGACCTCTCGCACCAGATACGCAGTATTTT.

This clonotype was recorded a few times. Here the CDR3 reads CASSLKGLAPTGELFF. The CDR3 bases are TGCGCCAGCAGCTTAAAGGGACTAGCACCCACCGGGGAGCTGTTTTTT. The chain couples TRBV5-1 to TRBJ2-2; 9 nucleotides match TRBD2. Germline-derived CDR1 and CDR2 are SGHRS and YFSETQ. With V trimmed by 2 bases and J by 4 bases, 6 bases remained unmatched. The CDR3 runs to 16 residues.

In this sample, this clonotype turned up many times. V usage is TRBV7-3 and J usage is TRBJ2-3; 9 nucleotides match TRBD2. J lost 1 base, V lost 5 bases, and 4 bases had no gene match. CDR1 is SGHTA and CDR2 is FQGTGA in the germline V gene. The CDR3 consists of 15 residues. In nucleotides, the CDR3 is TGTGCCAGCAGCCCATTAGCGGGGGGCACAGATACGCAGTATTTT. Translated: CASSPLAGGTDTQYF.

This clonotype was recorded a few times. The chain uses TRBV2 and TRBJ2-1; 12 nucleotides agree with TRBD2. V trimming: 4 bases; J trimming: 7 bases; junction bases outside the gene matches: 5. Germline loops: CDR1 SNHLY, CDR2 FYNNEI. The CDR3 contains 15 residues. Here the CDR3 reads CASSATSGSWNEQFF. CDR3 nucleotides: TGTGCCAGCAGTGCGACTAGCGGGAGTTGGAATGAGCAGTTCTTC. Variable domain in full (rest from reference TRBV2 and TRBJ2-1): EPEVTQTPSHQVTQMGQEVILRCVPISNHLYFYWYRQILGQKVEFLVSFYNNEISEKSEIFDDQFSVERPDGSNFTLKIRSTKLEDSAMYFCASSATSGSWNEQFFGPGTRLTVL.

The V call is TRBV2, the J call TRBJ2-1; tentative D call: TRBD1 (6 bases). CDR1 and CDR2 (germline): SNHLY, FYNNEI. The CDR3 extends over 15 amino acids. The V end lost 9 bases, the J end lost 7 bases, and 22 bases lay between the germline ends. The CDR3 bases are TGTGCCAGGGCTCGGATTCAGGGGTTGAGAAATGAGCAGTTCTTC. Protein product: CARARIQGLRNEQFF.

The rearrangement links TRBV10-3 to TRBJ2-5; unclear D gene. Germline assignment: CDR1 ENHRY and CDR2 SYGVKD. The CDR3 is 12 residues long. The V end lost 4 bases, the J end lost 0 bases, and 3 bases lay between the germline ends. The CDR3 region is CAISGNQETQYF. Here the CDR3 DNA reads TGTGCCATCAGTGGGAACCAAGAGACCCAGTACTTC.

This clonotype was recorded a few times. The chain has TRBV7-9 and TRBJ2-3, with D possibly matching TRBD1 (5 bases). The germline V gene has CDR1 SEHNR and CDR2 FQNEAQ (reference sequence). This CDR3 has 15 residues. V was clipped by 5 bases and J by 3 bases, with 15 bases between them. In DNA, the CDR3 is TGTGCCAGCAGCCGTGGGGCAGGGAAGACAGATACGCAGTATTTT. Residues: CASSRGAGKTDTQYF.

This clonotype has just a few counts. The chain carries TRBV7-9 and TRBJ2-5; D gene unclear. The CDR3 sequence is 14 residues long. The germline V gene has CDR1 SEHNR and CDR2 FQNEAQ (reference sequence). The V end was cut by 5 bases, the J end by 0 bases, with 10 bases between. The CDR3 loop is CASSDNKYQETQYF. In DNA, the CDR3 is TGTGCCAGCAGCGACAACAAGTACCAAGAGACCCAGTACTTC.

The V call is TRBV6-2 or TRBV6-3, the J call TRBJ2-5, with D possibly matching TRBD1 (5 bases). CDR3 length equals 14 residues. Trimming took 2 bases from V and 3 from J, leaving 10 bases between them. The germline CDR1 and CDR2 sequences are MNHEY and SVGEGT. As DNA, the CDR3 is TGTGCCAGCAGTTACGATGGCAGGGAAGAGACCCAGTACTTC. Amino acids: CASSYDGREETQYF.

CDR3 amino acids: CATSVGGIYNEQFF. For the CDR3, the DNA is TGTGCCACCAGTGTAGGCGGGATTTACAATGAGCAGTTCTTC. The chain is built from TRBV24-1 and TRBJ2-1; a possible D gene is TRBD2 (6 bases). V was pared by 5 bases and J by 4 bases, with 11 bases between. In germline, CDR1 is KGHDR, CDR2 SFDVKD. This CDR3 spans 14 amino acids.

This clonotype appeared a few times. CDR3: CSAGGGNEQFF. The DNA for the CDR3 is TGCAGCGCCGGTGGTGGTAATGAGCAGTTCTTC. The chain carries TRBV29-1 and TRBJ2-1; D is undetermined. Germline CDR1 and CDR2: SQVTM and ANQGSEA. The CDR3 sequence is 11 residues long. Trimming pared 7 bases from V and 7 bases from J, leaving 11 bases between.

This clonotype was counted a few times. The genes are TRBV5-1 and TRBJ2-2; D remains ambiguous. Germline V gene data show CDR1 as SGHRS and CDR2 as YFSETQ. V lost 0 bases to trimming and J lost 4 bases, with 7 bases between them. This CDR3 region has 14 residues. This CDR3 reads CASSLALSTGELFF. CDR3 in DNA: TGCGCCAGCAGCTTGGCTTTGTCCACCGGGGAGCTGTTTTTT. Full variable domain (rest looked up from reference TRBV5-1 and TRBJ2-2): KAGVTQTPRYLIKTRGQQVTLSCSPISGHRSVSWYQQTPGQGLQFLFEYFSETQRNKGNFPGRFSGRQFSNSRSEMNVSTLELGDSALYLCASSLALSTGELFFGEGSRLTVL.

This clonotype occurred many times. The genes are TRBV5-1 and TRBJ2-1; maybe TRBD2 (7 bases). The V gene lost 0 bases and the J gene lost 2 bases, with 9 bases spanning the gap. Per germline, CDR1 SGHRS and CDR2 YFSETQ. The CDR3 runs 15 residues. DNA of the CDR3: TGCGCCAGCAGCTTGGGCGGGGGCCCCTACAATGAGCAGTTCTTC. It is translated as CASSLGGGPYNEQFF. The full variable domain, completed using reference TRBV5-1 and TRBJ2-1, is KAGVTQTPRYLIKTRGQQVTLSCSPISGHRSVSWYQQTPGQGLQFLFEYFSETQRNKGNFPGRFSGRQFSNSRSEMNVSTLELGDSALYLCASSLGGGPYNEQFFGPGTRLTVL.

The chain is built from TRBV9 and TRBJ2-1, with D uncertain. Germline V gene lookup returns CDR1 SGDLS and CDR2 YYNGEE. The CDR3 totals 13 residues. V dropped 0 bases and J dropped 8 bases, with 9 bases sitting between them. The CDR3 sequence: CASSVDLLDEQFF. The CDR3 coding sequence is TGTGCCAGCAGCGTAGATTTGCTCGATGAGCAGTTCTTC.

The chain is built from TRBV11-3 and TRBJ2-7; D is undetermined. This CDR3 is built from 13 residues. V was clipped by 5 bases and J by 1 base, with 9 bases between them. CDR1 SGHNT and CDR2 YENEEA come from the germline V gene. The CDR3: CASSHRNSYEQYF. The CDR3 DNA follows: TGTGCCAGCAGCCACCGGAATTCCTACGAGCAGTACTTC.

This clonotype has only one observation. The chain carries TRBV6-5 and TRBJ2-3; 12 nucleotides agree with TRBD2. This CDR3 has 18 amino acids. The ends lost 0 bases at V and 2 bases at J; junction bases unmatched: 6. The germline gives CDR1 MNHEY, CDR2 SVGAGI. CDR3 residues: CASSYSSASGGATDTQYF. The CDR3 nucleotides are TGTGCCAGCAGTTACTCCTCCGCTAGCGGGGGGGCCACAGATACGCAGTATTTT.

This clonotype was detected once. The chain joins TRBV2 to TRBJ2-1, with D perhaps matching TRBD2 (6 bases). Trimming pared 11 bases from V and 3 bases from J, leaving 11 bases between. CDR1 is SNHLY and CDR2 is FYNNEI in the germline V gene. The CDR3 runs 12 residues. In nucleotides, the CDR3 is TGTGCCGGCGGGACCCTCTACAATGAGCAGTTCTTC. This translates into CAGGTLYNEQFF.

This chain connects TRBV4-1 to TRBJ2-5; D ambiguous. Trimming stripped 3 bases from V and 7 bases from J, with 6 bases between. Germline loops: CDR1 MGHRA, CDR2 YSYEKL. This CDR3 is 11 amino acids long. CDR3 sequence (DNA): TGCGCCAGCAGCCATGGGTGGACCCAGTACTTC. This codes for CASSHGWTQYF.